This T cell receptor (beta chain) came from a study of T cells in localized non-small cell lung cancer. Study-level findings and limits: With higher T cell density in blood came longer overall survival. Across samples, adjacent lung featured a median around 56 of the top 100 tumor clones. Uninvolved adjacent lung showed peak T cell clonality, exceeding tumor.

Some clones are missing from TCRdb's copy, which holds only in-frame ones; the method was immunoSEQ multiplex PCR. Here the sample spans approximately 4,200 clones, 85% to 95% being singletons. Worth noting for this clone: What it binds is not known.

This TCR was recovered from a woman aged 40-69 years with stage I lung adenocarcinoma. Sequencing was performed on peripheral blood, taken before any cancer treatment.

CDR3 in DNA: TGCGCCAGCAGTCCCAGGGACGGTATCGATCAGCCCCAGCATTTT. Translated: CASSPRDGIDQPQHF. The genes are TRBV23-1 and TRBJ1-5; possibly TRBD1 for D (5 bases). TRBV23-1 counts as an open reading frame of uncertain function. The V and J ends lost 4 bases and 5 bases respectively, with 15 bases between them. The CDR3 has 15 residues.